This T cell receptor (beta chain) was documented in a study of T cell responses to AZD1222 COVID-19 vaccine. The germline V gene encodes CDR1 LNHDA and CDR2 SQIVND (reference sequence). The CDR3 loop spans 13 amino acids. V dropped 7 bases and J dropped 3 bases, with 13 bases sitting between them. Regarding this clone: Its antigen remains unknown.

Sequenced by immunoSEQ multiplex PCR; TCRdb stores in-frame clones only, minus some. The profile shows roughly 200,000 clones, about 93% of them singletons. Broader study findings: CD4 TCRs covered the whole spike, strongest at regions 160-218 and 743-854. Among AZD1222 vaccinees, only six were seropositive at baseline. Clonal diversity was possibly underestimated; the donors were predominantly white British and more often female. Two AZD1222 administrations were followed by greater Spike-specific TCR breadth and depth.

Sequencing was performed on peripheral blood, taken 28 days after the second dose of the MenACWY control vaccine. The rearrangement links TRBV19 to TRBJ2-7; the D gene could be TRBD1 or TRBD2 (5 bases each). This TCR was sampled from an adult who received the MenACWY meningococcal vaccine as a control. In nucleotides, the CDR3 is TGTGCCAGTACGAAGGGACGGGACTACGAGCAGTACTTC. This gives the protein CASTKGRDYEQYF.